Following are 25 T cell receptor beta chains from one sample sequenced in a study of blood T cell repertoires in COVID-19. Repertoires were generated with immunoSEQ multiplex PCR, while TCRdb's copy carries only in-frame clones and drops some. The sample consists of some 120,000 clones, 70% to 85% of them appearing once. The sample comprised peripheral blood. The origin of the receptors is a woman in her sixties with acute or convalescent COVID-19.

The chain couples TRBV6-5 to TRBJ2-7; possibly TRBD2 for D (6 bases). The CDR3 spans 12 residues. Looked up from germline, CDR1 is MNHEY and CDR2 is SVGAGI. Trimming cost V 8 bases and J 3 bases, with 11 bases left between them. The CDR3 loop reads CASRERVYEQYF. The CDR3 DNA reads TGTGCCAGCCGAGAGCGGGTCTACGAGCAGTACTTC.

This clone was seen a few times. The chain links TRBV6-4 to TRBJ2-3, with D unclear. Trimming shortened V by 5 bases and J by 1 base, and 10 bases separated the two germline ends. The CDR3 loop spans 14 amino acids. CDR1 is MRHNA and CDR2 is SNTAGT in the germline V gene. The CDR3, as DNA: TGTGCCAGCAGTACTACCCCAGGCACAGATACGCAGTATTTT. Protein: CASSTTPGTDTQYF.

V usage is TRBV12-3 or TRBV12-4 and J usage is TRBJ1-1; D gene ambiguous. The CDR3 is made up of 12 amino acids. The V end lost 5 bases, the J end lost 3 bases, and 7 bases lay between the germline ends. CDR3 sequence reads: CASSGVYTEAFF. Written as DNA, the CDR3 is TGTGCCAGCAGTGGAGTGTACACTGAAGCTTTCTTT.

The chain is built from TRBV25-1 and TRBJ1-2, with TRBD1 as a possible D gene (6 bases). Germline values: CDR1 MGHDK, CDR2 SYGVNS. CDR3 size: 15 residues. Trimming removed 2 bases at V and 8 bases at J, with 18 bases between. CDR3 nucleotide sequence: TGTGCCAGCAGTGAAAACCCGGGACAACTAGGAGGCTACACCTTC. Amino acids: CASSENPGQLGGYTF.

This clone was recorded only once. The V call is TRBV25-1, the J call TRBJ1-2; tentatively, D is TRBD1 (5 bases). The CDR3 is 15 residues long. Trimming left V 3 bases short and J 0 bases short, with 11 bases between. The germline V gene encodes CDR1 MGHDK and CDR2 SYGVNS. The CDR3 loop is CASSDSGTANYGYTF. CDR3 nucleotide sequence: TGTGCCAGCAGTGATTCCGGGACTGCTAACTATGGCTACACCTTC.

The chain couples TRBV30 to TRBJ1-3; possibly TRBD1 for D (5 bases). From germline, CDR1 is GTSNPN and CDR2 SVGIG (reference sequence). The CDR3 is made up of 13 amino acids. V lost 3 bases and J lost 6, with 12 bases in between. The CDR3 nucleotides are TGTGCCTGGAGCGGGGGAGGTATAAACACCATATATTTT. This gives the protein CAWSGGGINTIYF.

V and J are TRBV6-1 and TRBJ2-5, with a tentative D call TRBD1 (6 bases). Germline V gene lookup returns CDR1 MNHNS and CDR2 SASEGT. The V end was cut by 1 base, the J end by 3 bases, with 15 bases between. The CDR3 runs to 16 residues. The CDR3 nucleotides read TGTGCCAGCAGTGAAGAAAGTATCAGGGGCAAAGAGACCCAGTACTTC. Its translation: CASSEESIRGKETQYF.

This clone was seen more than once but under ten times. The rearrangement links TRBV5-4 to TRBJ1-4; D might be TRBD1 (6 bases). Germline CDR1 and CDR2: SGHNT and YYREEE (reference sequence). Between the trimmed V and J ends, which lost 2 bases and 3 bases, there was a span of 8 bases. The CDR3 totals 14 residues. CDR3 sequence: CASSLQGSNEKLFF. CDR3 sequence (DNA): TGTGCCAGCAGCTTACAGGGCTCTAATGAAAAACTGTTTTTT.

A word on this clone: Relative to the germline gene, one junction end is altered; a read error may explain this. The chain recombines TRBV10-2 with TRBJ1-2, with 7 positions matching TRBD1. Germline values: CDR1 WSHSY, CDR2 SAAADI. The CDR3 has 14 residues. CDR3 DNA: TGCGCCAGCTGTGAGACGACAGGGTCGGGCGGCTACACCTTC. It codes for CASCETTGSGGYTF.

This clone was detected ten times or more. This chain links TRBV5-1 with TRBJ2-5; weak D call: TRBD2 (5 bases). This CDR3 region has 14 residues. Trimming took 6 bases from V and 0 from J, leaving 12 bases between them. Germline V gives CDR1 SGHRS, CDR2 YFSETQ. CDR3 bases: TGCGCCAGCAAAGAAGCGGCCTACCAAGAGACCCAGTACTTC. Its protein is CASKEAAYQETQYF.

The chain joins TRBV27 to TRBJ2-5; D perhaps matches TRBD1 (5 bases). The CDR3 has 16 amino acids. Looked up from germline, CDR1 is MNHEY and CDR2 is SMNVEV (reference sequence). The V and J ends lost 8 bases and 2 bases respectively, with 21 bases between them. CDR3 coding DNA: TGTGCCAGCTCCCCAGGGTGGAAATCGCCTCAAGAGACCCAGTACTTC. It codes for CASSPGWKSPQETQYF.

This chain links TRBV27 with TRBJ1-1; TRBD1 aligns across 9 bases. CDR3 size: 14 residues. The trim removed 3 bases at V and 4 bases at J, leaving 3 bases unmatched. CDR1 is MNHEY, CDR2 SMNVEV, per germline (reference sequence). The CDR3 DNA reads as TGTGCCAGCAGTTTGTACAGGGGGCCCACTGAAGCTTTCTTT. As protein: CASSLYRGPTEAFF.

V usage is TRBV5-1 and J usage is TRBJ1-2, with TRBD1 as a possible D gene (5 bases). CDR3 length: 16 amino acids. Germline V gives CDR1 SGHRS, CDR2 YFSETQ. The V end was cut by 4 bases, the J end by 2 bases, with 18 bases between. CDR3 DNA sequence: TGCGCCAGCAGCCTAGGGGCGTCGACAGCAAACTATGGCTACACCTTC. It translates to CASSLGASTANYGYTF.

The chain combines TRBV5-6 with TRBJ2-3; possible D gene TRBD1, 8 bases. V was cut by 3 bases and J by 4 bases, with 15 bases left in between. The CDR3 loop spans 15 amino acids. The germline CDR1 and CDR2 sequences are SGHDT and YYEEEE. The CDR3 region is CASSWETGGADTQYF. The CDR3 DNA sequence: TGTGCCAGCAGCTGGGAAACAGGGGGGGCAGATACGCAGTATTTT.

The chain joins TRBV3-1 (or the pseudogene TRBV3-2) to TRBJ2-3; 9 bases are shared with TRBD2. The germline gives CDR1 LGHDT, CDR2 YNNKEL (reference sequence). The CDR3 is made up of 18 amino acids. J lost 4 bases, V lost 4 bases, and 15 bases had no gene match. In DNA form, the CDR3 reads TGTGCCAGCAGCCCCACGTCAGGTAGCGGGGGATGGCCAGATACGCAGTATTTT. This sequence encodes CASSPTSGSGGWPDTQYF.

The chain combines TRBV6-5 with TRBJ1-2, with 7 bases that match TRBD1. CDR1 and CDR2 (germline): MNHEY, SVGAGI. This CDR3 region has 13 residues. Losses at the gene ends were 2 bases for V and 3 bases for J; bases not matched to a gene: 0. CDR3 coding DNA: TGTGCCAGCAGTTACGACAGGGACTATGGCTACACCTTC. It specifies CASSYDRDYGYTF.

This chain links TRBV27 with TRBJ1-1; weak D call: TRBD1 (5 bases). V was clipped by 4 bases and J by 1 base, with 10 bases between them. Per the germline V gene, CDR1 is MNHEY and CDR2 is SMNVEV (reference sequence). The CDR3 is 14 amino acids. CDR3 DNA: TGTGCCAGCAGTTACACAGGCCAGAACACTGAAGCTTTCTTT. Its protein is CASSYTGQNTEAFF.

The CDR3 sequence is CASSRGIASAVGGYTF. CDR3 in DNA: TGTGCCAGCAGCCGGGGGATAGCTAGCGCCGTGGGTGGCTACACCTTC. J is TRBJ1-2 and V is TRBV7-9; TRBD1 is a possible D gene (5 bases). Germline V gene sequence: CDR1 SEHNR, CDR2 FQNEAQ (reference sequence). The length of the CDR3 is 16 residues. The V gene lost 5 bases and the J gene lost 7 bases, with 23 bases spanning the gap.

The V and J genes are TRBV3-1 (or the pseudogene TRBV3-2) and TRBJ1-6; 8 positions match TRBD1. J lost 10 bases, V lost 1 base, and 15 bases had no gene match. The CDR3 runs to 18 residues. Germline values: CDR1 LGHDT, CDR2 YNNKEL (reference sequence). The chain's CDR3 is CASSQGSSSGTGRSPLHF. CDR3 DNA sequence: TGTGCCAGCAGCCAAGGAAGCAGTTCCGGGACAGGAAGGTCACCCCTCCACTTT.

The chain couples TRBV4-1 to TRBJ1-2; perhaps TRBD1 as D (6 bases). This CDR3 is 17 amino acids long. Trimming stripped 4 bases from V and 4 bases from J, with 22 bases between. Germline CDR1 and CDR2: MGHRA and YSYEKL. CDR3 sequence: CASSPPRSQGRVYGYTF. The CDR3 DNA sequence: TGCGCCAGCAGCCCCCCCCGCTCACAGGGACGAGTCTATGGCTACACCTTC.

CDR3: CASSLDRDQPQHF. The DNA for the CDR3 is TGTGCCAGCAGCTTAGACAGGGATCAGCCCCAGCATTTT. The chain has TRBV11-2 and TRBJ1-5; D is possibly TRBD1 (5 bases). The germline gives CDR1 SGHAT, CDR2 FQNNGV. The CDR3 has 13 residues. V lost 0 bases and J 5 bases, leaving 5 bases between the germline ends.

The chain links TRBV5-1 to TRBJ2-5; D might be TRBD1 (6 bases). CDR1 is SGHRS and CDR2 is YFSETQ in the germline V gene. The CDR3 loop spans 15 amino acids. Trimming pared 0 bases from V and 5 bases from J, leaving 14 bases between. This CDR3 is CASSLGDRLVETQYF. CDR3 nucleotide sequence: TGCGCCAGCAGCTTGGGAGACAGGTTGGTCGAGACCCAGTACTTC. The whole variable domain, filled in from reference TRBV5-1 and TRBJ2-5, reads KAGVTQTPRYLIKTRGQQVTLSCSPISGHRSVSWYQQTPGQGLQFLFEYFSETQRNKGNFPGRFSGRQFSNSRSEMNVSTLELGDSALYLCASSLGDRLVETQYFGPGTRLLVL.

The J gene is TRBJ1-1, the V gene TRBV30, with unresolved D. There are 12 residues in the CDR3. V was cut by 4 bases and J by 1 base, with 7 bases left in between. Germline V gene sequence: CDR1 GTSNPN, CDR2 SVGIG (reference sequence). The CDR3 is CAWTAGNTEAFF. The CDR3 coding sequence is TGTGCCTGGACCGCAGGGAACACTGAAGCTTTCTTT.

V is TRBV29-1 and J is TRBJ2-7; 7 bases align to TRBD1. This CDR3 region has 13 residues. The germline CDR1 and CDR2 sequences are SQVTM and ANQGSEA. V lost 4 bases and J lost 4; bases outside the gene matches: 7. The CDR3 nucleotides read TGCAGCGTTGTAGGGGGCGTAGCGTACGAGCAGTACTTC. Translation: CSVVGGVAYEQYF.

This chain links TRBV7-9 with TRBJ1-2; D may be TRBD1 (5 bases). This CDR3 contains 13 residues. Germline V gene data show CDR1 as SEHNR and CDR2 as FQNEAQ (reference sequence). The V end lost 1 base, the J end lost 8 bases, and 11 bases lay between the germline ends. The CDR3 spells CASSLGGGPGYTF. The CDR3, as DNA: TGTGCCAGCAGCTTAGGGGGCGGACCGGGCTACACCTTC.